Presented here are 29 T cell receptor beta chains from one specimen sequenced in a study of shared clonotypes between healthy human individuals (TCRdb year 2020). The library was prepared using the immunoSEQ multiplex PCR assay. The immuneACCESS repertoire file appears here via TCRdb, limited to in-frame rearrangements. These files lack a portion of the clones; in checked studies, under half of the deficit traces to unresolved V genes, and the cause of the others is not known. This sample comprises over a million clones, roughly 96% of them detected only once. Together, the top ten hold roughly 1.1% of the sample. Material for sequencing was naive CD4+ T cells sorted from blood. Reading the label with the study, this specimen's cell subset or site is: CD45RA+ positively selected. The receptors originated from a man aged 30 to 45 in good health.

The chain is built from TRBV7-2 and TRBJ2-7; the match to TRBD1 covers 7 bases. With 1 base clipped from V and 2 bases from J, the junction kept 8 bases outside the gene matches. This CDR3 is built from 16 residues. Looked up from germline, CDR1 is SGHTA and CDR2 is FQGNSA. CDR3 in amino acids: CASSLGPRDRTYEQYF. In DNA form, the CDR3 reads TGTGCCAGCAGCTTAGGTCCCCGGGACAGAACCTACGAGCAGTACTTC. Full variable domain (outside the CDR3, taken from reference TRBV7-2 and TRBJ2-7): GAGVSQSPSNKVTEKGKDVELRCDPISGHTALYWYRQSLGQGLEFLIYFQGNSAPDKSGLPSDRFSAERTGGSVSTLTIQRTQQEDSAVYLCASSLGPRDRTYEQYFGPGTRLTVT.

This clone is a singleton in its sample. The same CDR3 can be traced to other DNA sequences in this sample. The chain carries TRBV18 and TRBJ1-1, with unresolved D. CDR1 KGHSH and CDR2 LQKENI come from the germline V gene. This CDR3 region has 14 residues. Deletions cut 3 bases from V and 1 base from J, with 9 bases between. CDR3 region: CASSPLDGNTEAFF. CDR3 nucleotides: TGTGCCAGCTCACCCCTGGACGGGAACACTGAAGCTTTCTTT.

This sequence joins TRBV5-4 and TRBJ2-1; maybe TRBD2 (5 bases). V lost 7 bases and J lost 3, with 11 bases in between. CDR3 length equals 13 residues. Germline CDR1 reads SGHNT; CDR2 reads YYREEE (reference sequence). CDR3 in DNA: TGTGCCAGCCAGACTACCGACTACAATGAGCAGTTCTTC. It encodes CASQTTDYNEQFF.

The chain recombines TRBV11-1 with TRBJ2-7; possible D gene TRBD1, 6 bases. CDR3 size: 11 residues. Trimming shortened V by 4 bases and J by 7 bases, and 8 bases separated the two germline ends. CDR1 and CDR2 from the germline V gene are SGHAT and FQDESV (reference sequence). The CDR3 loop is CASSSTGEQYF. CDR3 nucleotide sequence: TGTGCCAGCAGCTCGACAGGAGAGCAGTACTTC.

This rearrangement joins TRBV28 to TRBJ1-2, with 7 bases fitting TRBD1. The V segment lost 3 bases and the J segment 3 bases; nucleotides outside the gene matches: 7. The CDR3 is made up of 15 amino acids. Germline values: CDR1 MDHEN, CDR2 SYDVKM. CDR3 DNA: TGTGCCAGCAGTTTTATTTGGACAGGAGACTATGGCTACACCTTC. Residues: CASSFIWTGDYGYTF.

J is TRBJ1-2 and V is TRBV10-3; the D gene is possibly TRBD1 (6 bases). The V and J ends lost 2 bases and 6 bases respectively, with 13 bases between them. The CDR3 has 14 residues. Germline CDR1 ENHRY, CDR2 SYGVKD. The CDR3 here is CAISERSGVDGYTF. DNA for the CDR3: TGTGCCATCAGTGAGAGGTCAGGGGTTGATGGCTACACCTTC.

The chain has TRBV9 and TRBJ2-3, with D perhaps matching TRBD2 (5 bases). Trimming shortened V by 1 base and J by 4 bases, and 19 bases separated the two germline ends. Germline CDR1 SGDLS, CDR2 YYNGEE. This CDR3 comprises 17 residues. The CDR3 here is CASSVFSRGAVSDTQYF. CDR3 in DNA: TGTGCCAGCAGCGTATTTAGTCGGGGAGCGGTTTCAGATACGCAGTATTTT.

The chain employs TRBV2 and TRBJ1-5; D gene ambiguous. V shed 4 bases and J shed 4 bases, with 11 bases lying between them. Germline CDR1 and CDR2: SNHLY and FYNNEI. The CDR3 spans 14 residues. CDR3 DNA sequence: TGTGCCAGCAGTGTGAGTCCGGAAAATCAGCCCCAGCATTTT. Translation: CASSVSPENQPQHF.

V usage is TRBV11-2 and J usage is TRBJ1-1; D unresolved. This CDR3 contains 16 residues. Looked up from germline, CDR1 is SGHAT and CDR2 is FQNNGV. The V end was cut by 1 base, the J end by 0 bases, with 12 bases between. In DNA, the CDR3 is TGTGCCAGCAGCTTAGTGGTTGGTACCATGAACACTGAAGCTTTCTTT. It is translated as CASSLVVGTMNTEAFF. The full variable domain, its missing parts supplied by reference TRBV11-2 and TRBJ1-1, is EAGVAQSPRYKIIEKRQSVAFWCNPISGHATLYWYQQILGQGPKLLIQFQNNGVVDDSQLPKDRFSAERLKGVDSTLKIQPAKLEDSAVYLCASSLVVGTMNTEAFFGQGTRLTVV.

The chain joins TRBV15 to TRBJ2-7, with 8 bases matching TRBD2. Germline CDR1 and CDR2: LNHNV and YYDKDF (reference sequence). The CDR3 is 15 residues long. The J segment lost 1 base and the V segment lost 2 bases, leaving 4 bases of the junction unmatched. The CDR3 DNA is TGTGCCACCAGCAGACGCCGGGAGGGGTCCTACGAGCAGTACTTC. Protein product: CATSRRREGSYEQYF.

V and J are TRBV7-3 and TRBJ1-3; 7 nucleotides agree with TRBD1. With V trimmed by 2 bases and J by 8 bases, 3 bases remained unmatched. CDR1 is SGHTA, CDR2 FQGTGA, per germline. This CDR3 is built from 13 residues. CDR3 sequence: CASSLGQGDTIYF. CDR3 in DNA: TGTGCCAGCAGCTTAGGGCAGGGGGACACCATATATTTT.

Here the CDR3 reads CASSAVGRRGQFF. The CDR3 DNA reads TGTGCCAGCTCAGCGGTGGGCCGCCGGGGGCAGTTCTTC. The V and J genes are TRBV18 and TRBJ2-1, with a weak D call TRBD2 (5 bases). With 5 bases removed from V and 12 bases from J, the gap between germline ends came to 17 bases. Germline assignment: CDR1 KGHSH and CDR2 LQKENI. This CDR3 spans 13 amino acids.

In this sample, this clone turned up once. The chain carries TRBV18 and TRBJ2-4; 10 bases map to TRBD1. V was pared by 0 bases and J by 9 bases, with 2 bases of the junction left unmatched. Germline V gene data show CDR1 as KGHSH and CDR2 as LQKENI. The CDR3 sequence is 14 residues long. CDR3 DNA sequence: TGTGCCAGCTCACCACCCGGGACAGGGGCCATTCAGTACTTC. It specifies CASSPPGTGAIQYF. The full variable domain, its missing parts supplied by reference TRBV18 and TRBJ2-4, is NAGVMQNPRHLVRRRGQEARLRCSPMKGHSHVYWYRQLPEEGLKFMVYLQKENIIDESGMPKERFSAEFPKEGPSILRIQQVVRGDSAAYFCASSPPGTGAIQYFGAGTRLSVL.

The chain uses TRBV29-1 and TRBJ2-4; D is unclear. Germline values: CDR1 SQVTM, CDR2 ANQGSEA. Between the trimmed V and J ends, which lost 5 bases and 0 bases, there was a span of 5 bases. There are 12 residues in the CDR3. The CDR3 protein is CSVRVAKNIQYF. The CDR3 DNA sequence: TGCAGCGTTAGGGTAGCCAAAAACATTCAGTACTTC.

The J gene is TRBJ2-3, the V gene TRBV28; the D gene is possibly TRBD2 (5 bases). V was pared by 5 bases and J by 4 bases, with 13 bases between. The germline V gene has CDR1 MDHEN and CDR2 SYDVKM. The CDR3 runs to 14 residues. The CDR3 nucleotides are TGTGCCAGCAGTCCCGCAGTGAGGGCAGATACGCAGTATTTT. It translates to CASSPAVRADTQYF.

The chain links TRBV15 to TRBJ2-3, with D hard to call. V lost 1 base, J lost 7 bases, and 6 bases lay in between. The CDR3 has 12 amino acids. From germline, CDR1 is LNHNV and CDR2 YYDKDF (reference sequence). In nucleotides, the CDR3 is TGTGCCACCAGCAGAGGGTGGAATACGCAGTATTTT. The encoded protein is CATSRGWNTQYF.

The V and J genes are TRBV29-1 and TRBJ2-3; TRBD2 agrees at 7 bases. This CDR3 has 13 residues. The junction had 1 base not matched to a gene; V was cut back by 3 bases and J by 1 base. Germline V gene lookup returns CDR1 SQVTM and CDR2 ANQGSEA. Written as DNA, the CDR3 is TGCAGCGTTGAGAGCGGGGGCACAGATACGCAGTATTTT. This codes for CSVESGGTDTQYF.

The gene calls are TRBV7-2 and TRBJ1-2; possibly TRBD1 for D (5 bases). From germline, CDR1 is SGHTA and CDR2 FQGNSA. V lost 5 bases, J lost 7 bases, and 17 bases lay in between. The CDR3 spans 14 residues. CDR3 sequence reads: CASSRTRGAFGYTF. CDR3 DNA: TGTGCCAGCAGCCGTACCCGGGGCGCGTTTGGCTACACCTTC.

The chain carries TRBV7-2 and TRBJ2-4; D unresolved. CDR3 length equals 11 residues. V dropped 4 bases and J dropped 8 bases, with 6 bases sitting between them. Germline V lookup: CDR1 SGHTA, CDR2 FQGNSA. The CDR3 nucleotides are TGTGCCAGCAGCTCCCATTACATTCAGTACTTC. Translating it yields CASSSHYIQYF.

The gene calls are TRBV19 and TRBJ2-2; the D is unclear. This CDR3 contains 14 residues. V was shortened by 4 bases and J by 2 bases, with 8 bases between the two germline ends. The germline CDR1 and CDR2 sequences are LNHDA and SQIVND (reference sequence). The CDR3 DNA sequence: TGTGCCAGTAGTAAGACGGACAACACCGGGGAGCTGTTTTTT. This sequence encodes CASSKTDNTGELFF.

Comment on this clone: Other DNA variants within this sample encode the same CDR3. V is TRBV6-1 and J is TRBJ2-5; D gene unclear. Germline V lookup: CDR1 MNHNS, CDR2 SASEGT. CDR3 length equals 11 residues. Trimming left V 5 bases short and J 1 base short, with 2 bases between. For the CDR3, the DNA is TGTGCCAGCAGTTTCCAAGAGACCCAGTACTTC. It yields the protein CASSFQETQYF.

The genes are TRBV5-6 and TRBJ1-2, with D possibly being TRBD1 (5 bases). The germline V gene has CDR1 SGHDT and CDR2 YYEEEE. V gave up 4 bases and J gave up 5 bases, with 24 bases separating them. There are 17 residues in the CDR3. The DNA for the CDR3 is TGTGCCAGCAGCGGCCTTTTTGCGGGGACCATGAGTTATGGCTACACCTTC. Translated: CASSGLFAGTMSYGYTF.

As to this clone: Other DNA sequences in the same sample also yield this CDR3. V and J are TRBV7-9 and TRBJ2-3; D may be TRBD2 (6 bases). V lost 1 base, J lost 0 bases, and 11 bases lay in between. The CDR3 contains 16 residues. Germline loops: CDR1 SEHNR, CDR2 FQNEAQ (reference sequence). DNA of the CDR3: TGTGCCAGCAGCTTAGGCGGCGCGGGAAGCACAGATACGCAGTATTTT. Translation: CASSLGGAGSTDTQYF. The variable domain in full, completed from reference TRBV7-9 and TRBJ2-3, reads DTGVSQNPRHKITKRGQNVTFRCDPISEHNRLYWYRQTLGQGPEFLTYFQNEAQLEKSRLLSDRFSAERPKGSFSTLEIQRTEQGDSAMYLCASSLGGAGSTDTQYFGPGTRLTVL.

This sequence joins TRBV6-5 and TRBJ1-2, with D maybe TRBD1 (6 bases). Trimming left V 3 bases short and J 5 bases short, with 19 bases between. The CDR3 is made up of 16 amino acids. Germline CDR1 MNHEY, CDR2 SVGAGI. The CDR3 loop is CASSYFSRGQGYGYTF. The CDR3, as DNA: TGTGCCAGCAGTTATTTTAGTCGTGGGCAGGGGTATGGCTACACCTTC.

The gene calls are TRBV10-1 and TRBJ2-1, with 8 nucleotides matching TRBD2. The CDR3 consists of 15 residues. The germline V gene has CDR1 WNHNN and CDR2 SYGVQD (reference sequence). V lost 2 bases and J lost 4; bases outside the gene matches: 4. CDR3 amino acids: CASSERLASYNEQFF. The CDR3 DNA is TGCGCCAGCAGTGAGCGACTAGCGTCTTACAATGAGCAGTTCTTC.

The chain has TRBV7-2 and TRBJ2-7; possible D gene TRBD1, 6 bases. V lost 4 bases and J lost 4, with 14 bases in between. The CDR3 loop spans 14 amino acids. Germline V CDR1 and CDR2: SGHTA, FQGNSA. CDR3 sequence reads: CASSWTEGGYEQYF. CDR3 DNA sequence: TGTGCCAGCAGCTGGACAGAGGGTGGGTACGAGCAGTACTTC.

CDR3 in amino acids: CASSPHRAGGPDTQYF. Written as DNA, the CDR3 is TGTGCCAGCAGCCCCCATCGAGCGGGAGGCCCAGATACGCAGTATTTT. The V gene is TRBV5-4, the J gene TRBJ2-3; 9 bases fit TRBD2. V trimming: 4 bases; J trimming: 4 bases; junction bases outside the gene matches: 10. CDR3 length: 16 amino acids. The V gene's germline CDR1 is SGHNT and CDR2 YYREEE (reference sequence).

The chain's CDR3 is CASSPSRHTYNEQFF. As DNA, the CDR3 is TGTGCCAGCAGCCCCTCCCGACACACATACAATGAGCAGTTCTTC. The J gene is TRBJ2-1, the V gene TRBV5-4, with D unresolved. Per germline, CDR1 SGHNT and CDR2 YYREEE (reference sequence). V lost 4 bases and J lost 4, with 15 bases in between. The CDR3 spans 15 residues.

This chain uses TRBV7-6 with TRBJ2-2; D unresolved. V lost 3 bases and J lost 5, with 4 bases in between. The CDR3 sequence is 12 residues long. Germline values: CDR1 SGHVS, CDR2 FNYEAQ. The DNA of the CDR3 is TGTGCCAGCAGCTTTGTGACCGGGGAGCTGTTTTTT. Its protein product is CASSFVTGELFF.